Sequencing of this T cell receptor (beta chain) was carried out in a study of molecular identifiers for immune sequencing clone quantification. MiXCR was run by TCRdb on the PCR reads, yielding one entry per CDR3 protein. Of some 680,000 distinct CDR3 sequences listed, roughly 25% are singletons. Isolation of naive CD8 T cells was achieved by sorting on a CD8+CD4-CCR7+CD45RA+ phenotype. There are 12 residues in the CDR3. Germline loops: CDR1 SEHNR, CDR2 FQNEAQ (reference sequence). V dropped 8 bases and J dropped 5 bases, with 9 bases sitting between them. This clonotype came up a few times. This chain uses TRBV7-9 with TRBJ2-2; TRBD2 might be the D (5 bases). The source of this sequence is a human donor in good health. Some libraries in this study had Jurkat cell RNA spiked in. Material: naive CD8+ T cells from blood, with Jurkat cell RNA spiked in. Subset described: FACS-sorted CD8+CD4-CCR7+CD45RA+ naive T cells. CDR3 bases: TGTGCCAGCTCCGGGGAGACCGGGGAGCTGTTTTTT. This gives the protein CASSGETGELFF.